A selection of T cell receptor beta chains follows, all from one sample in a study of CD8 T cells in ankylosing spondylitis. Each CDR3 protein gets one entry after TCRdb re-called the 5' RACE reads with MiXCR. The profile shows roughly 490,000 distinct CDR3 sequences, approximately 5.3% of them singletons. Specimen: blood, either unsorted or a sorted T cell fraction (not recorded which). The receptor set was obtained from a male donor with ankylosing spondylitis. Each CDR3 is given with its conserved first and last residue. D genes are given only for firm matches. The size entry is marked missing in some rows and otherwise reads once, few, many or a size class.

NA	NA	TRBV7-2	TRBJ2-5	CASSFWSGRRETQYF	TGTGCCAGCAGCTTCTGGTCAGGTAGAAGGGAGACCCAGTACTTC
NA	TRBD2	TRBV7-2	TRBJ2-7	CASSLAQRAGGQQYF	TGTGCCAGCAGCTTAGCGCAGCGGGCGGGGGGCCAGCAGTACTTC
many	TRBD1	TRBV12-3/TRBV12-4	TRBJ1-1	CASSPYQGARNTEAFF	TGTGCCAGCAGTCCATATCAGGGGGCGCGGAACACTGAAGCTTTCTTT
many	TRBD2	TRBV9	TRBJ2-2	CASSAAGGPGELFF	TGTGCCAGCAGCGCAGCGGGGGGGCCCGGGGAGCTGTTTTTT
many	NA	TRBV5-1	TRBJ2-3	CASSLGLSSTDTQYF	TGCGCCAGCAGCTTAGGACTTTCTAGCACAGATACGCAGTATTTT
NA	NA	TRBV7-9	TRBJ1-3	CASSGPAWDPSGNTIYF	TGTGCCAGCAGCGGGCCTGCATGGGACCCTTCTGGAAACACCATATATTTT
many	TRBD2	TRBV6-4	TRBJ2-7	CASSETSGSSYEQYF	TGTGCCAGCAGTGAGACTAGCGGGAGCTCCTACGAGCAGTACTTC
NA	NA	TRBV2	TRBJ2-7	CASRPRDTSPYEQYF	TGTGCCAGCAGGCCCCGGGACACCTCGCCCTACGAGCAGTACTTC
many	NA	TRBV10-3	TRBJ2-3	CAISESRGQSTDTQYF	TGTGCCATCAGTGAGTCGAGAGGACAGAGCACAGATACGCAGTATTTT
many	NA	TRBV5-1	TRBJ2-7	CASSLVLGTYEQYF	TGCGCCAGCAGCTTGGTCTTGGGTACCTACGAGCAGTACTTC
many	TRBD2	TRBV12-3/TRBV12-4	TRBJ2-1	CASSPTSGGHNEQFF	TGTGCCAGCAGCCCGACTAGCGGGGGGCACAATGAGCAGTTCTTC
many	NA	TRBV7-6	TRBJ2-2	CASSLFGDTGELFF	TGTGCCAGCAGCTTATTCGGGGACACCGGGGAGCTGTTTTTT
many	NA	TRBV29-1	TRBJ1-4	CSAWTAEKLFF	TGCAGCGCGTGGACAGCCGAAAAACTGTTTTTT
many	NA	TRBV5-1	TRBJ2-3	CASSQDWGDTQYF	TGCGCCAGCAGCCAAGACTGGGGAGATACGCAGTATTTT
NA	NA	TRBV18	TRBJ1-2	CASSPDLEGGTEGYTF	TGTGCCAGCTCACCCGATTTGGAGGGAGGCACAGAAGGCTACACCTTC
many	TRBD2	TRBV20-1	TRBJ2-7	CSARDLQYPGLAGATGEQYF	TGCAGTGCTAGAGACCTTCAATACCCGGGACTAGCGGGAGCAACTGGCGAGCAGTACTTC
many	TRBD1	TRBV29-1	TRBJ1-2	CSVRRDYRGTGYTF	TGCAGCGTCCGGAGAGATTACAGGGGAACTGGCTACACCTTC
NA	TRBD1	TRBV6-1	TRBJ1-3	CASSQTGITGNTIYF	TGTGCCAGCAGTCAGACAGGGATAACTGGAAACACCATATATTTT
many	NA	TRBV24-1	TRBJ2-3	CATSDPTDPGDTQYF	TGTGCCACCAGTGATCCGACGGATCCCGGGGATACGCAGTATTTT
many	NA	TRBV15	TRBJ2-5	CATGTSGVLETQYF	TGTGCCACCGGTACTAGTGGGGTTTTGGAGACCCAGTACTTC
few	NA	TRBV3-1	TRBJ1-1	CASSQLEGIAFF	TGTGCCAGCAGCCAACTAGAAGGGATTGCTTTCTTT
many	TRBD2	TRBV4-1	TRBJ2-7	CASSQEGRSGSGLEQYF	TGCGCCAGCAGCCAAGAGGGTAGGAGCGGGAGTGGGCTCGAGCAGTACTTC
few	NA	TRBV12-3/TRBV12-4	TRBJ2-6	CASSFKGTGANVLTF	TGTGCCAGCAGTTTCAAAGGTACTGGGGCCAACGTCCTGACTTTC
many	NA	TRBV4-2	TRBJ2-2	CASSQEGSRANTGELFF	TGTGCCAGCAGCCAAGAAGGGTCGCGGGCGAACACCGGGGAGCTGTTTTTT
NA	NA	TRBV28	TRBJ1-4	CATDSITNEKLFF	TGTGCCACCGATTCGATCACTAATGAAAAACTGTTTTTT
many	NA	TRBV10-3	TRBJ2-2	CAISESRRDTTGELFF	TGTGCCATCAGTGAGTCTAGAAGGGATACCACCGGGGAGCTGTTTTTT